This is a list of T cell receptor beta chains from one sample in a study of OX40 agonist ivuxolimab in advanced cancers. Profiled with immunoSEQ multiplex PCR; TCRdb holds only in-frame clones, not every one. The profile covers about 89,000 clones, with roughly 91% appearing a single time and around 0.71% taken by the ten largest. The source material was CD4+ or CD8+ T cells sorted from blood, sampled in a trial of the OX40 agonist ivuxolimab. The receptors come from an adult with an advanced solid tumor such as melanoma, head and neck, liver or kidney cancer. The CDR3 runs from the conserved cysteine through the conserved F or W. Each record gives: CDR3 protein, V gene, clone size. Not all rows give a size; the values are once, few, many and, for expanded clones, a class.

CASSQGAVEQYF | TRBV14 | .
CASSPGDIDYNEQFF | TRBV18 | .
CASSRWTSAETQYF | TRBV5-4 | .
CSVVGESYEQYF | TRBV29-1 | .
CAWSDQGTEAFF | TRBV30 | .
CAWRGQGGGQYF | TRBV30 | .
CASSSPFPRRDTQYF | TRBV28 | .
CASSLDRGLDPEQYF | TRBV11-2 | .
CASSYQGGEQFF | TRBV7-3 | once
CASRPGTSGMQFF | TRBV7-2 | .